This T cell receptor (beta chain) was sequenced in a study of control samples from healthy donors and cancer patients. CDR1 and CDR2 (germline): LGHDT, YNNKEL (reference sequence). V lost 0 bases, J lost 4 bases, and 8 bases stayed unmatched. The CDR3 runs 17 residues. Assay used: immunoSEQ multiplex PCR; TCRdb lists only in-frame clones, some missing. The sample lists 130,000 or so clones; over 85% were seen once. Sequenced material: blood. The source of this sequence is a man between 18 and 29 years old in good health. This sequence joins TRBV3-1 (or the pseudogene TRBV3-2) and TRBJ2-3; the match to TRBD2 covers 9 bases. The CDR3 DNA sequence: TGTGCCAGCAGCCAAGAGGTCCGGACTAGCGTGGCAGATACGCAGTATTTT. Amino acid sequence: CASSQEVRTSVADTQYF.